The source of this T cell receptor (beta chain) is a study of OX40 agonist ivuxolimab in advanced cancers. Study context: A mean age of roughly 60 years, range about 20 to 79, was recorded, and approximately 85% were male.

Study-wide results and caveats: Not determined was the antigen specificity of the expanded peripheral T cells. The study found that CD8+ T cells averaged more expanded clones than CD4+. A proportion of nonresponders additionally exhibited low normalized T-cell clonal expansion.

Profiled with immunoSEQ multiplex PCR; TCRdb holds only in-frame clones, not every one. The profile shows 66,000 or so clones, roughly 87% of them singletons. Turning to this clone: Antigen: not known.

The germline gives CDR1 LNHDA, CDR2 SQIVND (reference sequence). The CDR3 extends over 14 amino acids. V dropped 4 bases and J dropped 9; count of bases not matched to a gene: 6. The rearrangement uses TRBV19 and TRBJ1-6, with 7 nucleotides matching TRBD1. The sample in question was CD4+ or CD8+ T cells sorted from blood, obtained in a trial of the OX40 agonist ivuxolimab. The sequence was obtained from an adult with an advanced solid tumor such as melanoma, head and neck, liver or kidney cancer. The CDR3 loop reads CASSNQGGSSPLHF. CDR3 in DNA: TGTGCCAGTAGTAATCAGGGGGGAAGTTCACCCCTCCACTTT.